This T cell receptor (beta chain) derives from a study of T cell changes during pregnancy in multiple sclerosis. Assay used: immunoSEQ multiplex PCR; TCRdb lists only in-frame clones, some missing. The sample lists approximately 37,000 clones, 75% to 95% occurring once. Unmatched junction bases numbered 13, after V lost 1 base and J lost 3 bases. Germline V gene sequence: CDR1 LNHDA, CDR2 SQIVND (reference sequence). The CDR3 is 18 amino acids. The sequence came from a female donor in good health, enrolled as a control in a pregnancy study. Material: CD4+ T cells from peripheral blood mononuclear cells, obtained in the third trimester of pregnancy. V usage is TRBV19 and J usage is TRBJ2-5; 8 positions match TRBD2. CDR3 sequence (DNA): TGTGCCAGTAGTATAGGCCTTATGGGAAGCGGGGGAAAAGAGACCCAGTACTTC. This sequence encodes CASSIGLMGSGGKETQYF. Full variable domain (remainder filled in from reference TRBV19 and TRBJ2-5): DGGITQSPKYLFRKEGQNVTLSCEQNLNHDAMYWYRQDPGQGLRLIYYSQIVNDFQKGDIAEGYSVSREKKESFPLTVTSAQKNPTAFYLCASSIGLMGSGGKETQYFGPGTRLLVL.